This T cell receptor beta chain emerged from a study of CD8 T cells in Susac syndrome. The RNA input was roughly 0.45 to 1 ug, and it was reverse transcribed with random hexamers. TCRdb recomputed calls from the immunoSEQ multiplex PCR reads with MiXCR, one row per CDR3 protein. The repertoire has around 150,000 distinct CDR3 sequences, 95% of them found once; the top ten carry roughly 0.2%. FACS enriched CD8+ TEMRA cells, while bulk CD8+ and CD4+ were negatively isolated. V lost 10 bases and J lost 6; bases outside the gene matches: 10. The CDR3 length is 14 residues. Note on this clonotype: Antigen: not known.

Study observations and caveats: Among active patients and in TEMRA cells, CD8+ clonal expansion in Susac reached its peak. The study acknowledged a relatively small number of individuals in its TCR sequencing and HLA analysis. Susac-specific public clones were found in total CD8+ and CD8+ TEMRA repertoires, numbering under 20 and five, respectively.

The chain joins TRBV12-3 or TRBV12-4 to TRBJ2-3, with 10 bases fitting TRBD2. This receptor was obtained from a human donor with Susac syndrome. The sequencing input was CD8+ T cells from PBMCs. This chain's CDR3 is CANTILAGSDTQYF. DNA for the CDR3: TGTGCCAACACCATACTAGCGGGGAGCGATACGCAGTATTTT.